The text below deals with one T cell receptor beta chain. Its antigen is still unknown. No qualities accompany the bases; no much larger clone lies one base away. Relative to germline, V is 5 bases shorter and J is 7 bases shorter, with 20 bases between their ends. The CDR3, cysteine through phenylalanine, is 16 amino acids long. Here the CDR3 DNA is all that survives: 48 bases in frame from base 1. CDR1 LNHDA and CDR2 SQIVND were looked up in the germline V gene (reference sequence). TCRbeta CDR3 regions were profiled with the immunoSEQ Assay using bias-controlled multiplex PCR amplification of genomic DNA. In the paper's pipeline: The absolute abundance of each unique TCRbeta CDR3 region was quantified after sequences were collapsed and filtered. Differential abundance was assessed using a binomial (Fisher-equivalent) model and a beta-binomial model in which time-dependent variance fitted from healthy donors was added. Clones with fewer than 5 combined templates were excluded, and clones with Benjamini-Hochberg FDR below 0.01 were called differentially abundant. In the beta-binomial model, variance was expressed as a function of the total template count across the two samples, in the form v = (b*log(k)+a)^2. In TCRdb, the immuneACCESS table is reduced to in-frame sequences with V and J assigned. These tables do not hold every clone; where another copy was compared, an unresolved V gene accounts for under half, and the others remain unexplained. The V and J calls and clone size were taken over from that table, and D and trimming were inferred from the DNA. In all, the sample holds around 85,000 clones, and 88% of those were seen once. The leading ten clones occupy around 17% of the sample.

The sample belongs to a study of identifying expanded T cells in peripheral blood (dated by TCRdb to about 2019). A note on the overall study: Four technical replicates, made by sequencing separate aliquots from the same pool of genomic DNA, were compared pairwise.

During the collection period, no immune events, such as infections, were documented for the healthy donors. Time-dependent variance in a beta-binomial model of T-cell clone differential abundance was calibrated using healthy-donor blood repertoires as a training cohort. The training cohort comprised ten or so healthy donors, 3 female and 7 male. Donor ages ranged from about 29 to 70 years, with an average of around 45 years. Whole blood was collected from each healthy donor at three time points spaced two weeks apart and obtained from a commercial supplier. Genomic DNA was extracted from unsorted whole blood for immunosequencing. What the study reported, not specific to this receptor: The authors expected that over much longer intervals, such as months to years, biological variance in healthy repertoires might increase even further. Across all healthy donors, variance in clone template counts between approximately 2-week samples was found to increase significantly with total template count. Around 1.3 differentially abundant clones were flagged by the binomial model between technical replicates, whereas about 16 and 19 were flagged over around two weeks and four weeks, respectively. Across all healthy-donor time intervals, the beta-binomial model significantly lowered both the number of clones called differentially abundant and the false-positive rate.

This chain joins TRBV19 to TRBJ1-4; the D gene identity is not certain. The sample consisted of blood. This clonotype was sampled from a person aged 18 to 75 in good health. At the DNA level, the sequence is TGTGCCAGTAGTTGGGCGGAGAAAACCGACCCTGAAAAACTGTTTTTT. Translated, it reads CASSWAEKTDPEKLFF.